Below, one T cell receptor beta chain is given with its context. The source of the sample is a study of blood T cell repertoires in COVID-19. The V end was cut by 10 bases, the J end by 1 base, with 14 bases between. The CDR3 totals 14 residues. Germline CDR1 is MDHEN and CDR2 is SYDVKM. Clones were read by immunoSEQ multiplex PCR, and TCRdb kept only the in-frame ones, dropping some. The data show tens of thousands of clones, with about 90% seen just once and about 2.5% held by the top ten. The sequencing sample was made of peripheral blood. The gene calls are TRBV28 and TRBJ1-5, with D tentatively TRBD1 (6 bases). The TCR comes from a human donor in a cohort sampled during active COVID-19. CDR3 amino acids: CAIWGGASNQPQHF. In DNA form, the CDR3 reads TGTGCCATCTGGGGGGGGGCAAGCAATCAGCCCCAGCATTTT.